A selection of T cell receptor beta chains follows, all from one sample in a study of T cell repertoires in cytomegalovirus infection. Their specific antigens are unknown. TCRdb passed the reads through MiXCR, listing each CDR3 protein once. The sample carries 800,000 to 950,000 distinct CDR3 sequences, about 30% recorded once. The sample consisted of cultured CD8+ T cells from PBMCs, taken from culture after CMV antigen stimulation. The receptor source for this set is a human donor in good health (CMV status not recorded). Some clones in this sample may be carry-over from other donors' samples. Both conserved end residues are part of each CDR3. A D gene is named only where the DNA matches it firmly. Size is omitted from some rows. Given values are once, few, many or a class for expanded clones.

cdr3_aa: CASSLARGSPLHF; cdr3_nt: TGTGCCAGCAGCTTAGCTCGGGGTTCACCCCTCCACTTT; j_call: TRBJ1-6; clone_size: many; d_call: NA; v_call: TRBV7-8
cdr3_aa: CSVAGDYGYTF; cdr3_nt: TGCAGCGTTGCTGGGGACTATGGCTACACCTTC; j_call: TRBJ1-2; clone_size: NA; d_call: NA; v_call: TRBV29-1
cdr3_aa: CASSPFRDSNNSPLHF; cdr3_nt: TGTGCCAGCAGTCCCTTCCGGGACAGTAATAATTCACCCCTCCACTTT; j_call: TRBJ1-6; clone_size: NA; d_call: TRBD1; v_call: TRBV27
cdr3_aa: CASSYSISGSLFF; cdr3_nt: TGTGCCAGCAGTTACTCGATCAGCGGATCCTTGTTCTTC; j_call: TRBJ2-1; clone_size: few; d_call: NA; v_call: TRBV6-2/TRBV6-3
cdr3_aa: CASSYSRDRDVNTEAFF; cdr3_nt: TGTGCCAGCAGTTATTCCCGGGACAGGGACGTGAACACTGAAGCTTTCTTT; j_call: TRBJ1-1; clone_size: NA; d_call: TRBD1; v_call: TRBV28
cdr3_aa: CASSIRTGHNYGYTF; cdr3_nt: TGTGCCAGTAGTATCCGGACAGGCCATAACTATGGCTACACCTTC; j_call: TRBJ1-2; clone_size: NA; d_call: TRBD1; v_call: TRBV19
cdr3_aa: CASLQGEYSPLHF; cdr3_nt: TGTGCCAGCCTACAGGGGGAATATTCACCCCTCCACTTT; j_call: TRBJ1-6; clone_size: many; d_call: TRBD1; v_call: TRBV6-1
cdr3_aa: CASSSWDSLNSPLHF; cdr3_nt: TGTGCCAGCAGCTCCTGGGATAGTCTAAATTCACCCCTCCACTTT; j_call: TRBJ1-6; clone_size: many; d_call: NA; v_call: TRBV7-6
cdr3_aa: CASSKGQGGNIQYF; cdr3_nt: TGTGCCAGCAGTAAAGGACAGGGAGGAAACATTCAGTACTTC; j_call: TRBJ2-4; clone_size: few; d_call: TRBD1; v_call: TRBV27
cdr3_aa: CASSYDGSPLHF; cdr3_nt: TGTGCCAGCAGTTACGACGGTTCACCCCTCCACTTT; j_call: TRBJ1-6; clone_size: NA; d_call: NA; v_call: TRBV6-2/TRBV6-3
cdr3_aa: CATSDRRGGAYNEQFF; cdr3_nt: TGTGCCACCAGTGATAGGAGAGGAGGAGCCTACAATGAGCAGTTCTTC; j_call: TRBJ2-1; clone_size: NA; d_call: NA; v_call: TRBV24-1
cdr3_aa: CASTTHNSYEQYF; cdr3_nt: TGTGCCAGCACTACTCACAATTCCTACGAGCAGTACTTC; j_call: TRBJ2-7; clone_size: few; d_call: NA; v_call: TRBV6-1
cdr3_aa: CASSIAQVNTEAFF; cdr3_nt: TGTGCCAGTAGTATCGCCCAGGTGAACACTGAAGCTTTCTTT; j_call: TRBJ1-1; clone_size: NA; d_call: NA; v_call: TRBV19
cdr3_aa: CASRRDRRYEQYF; cdr3_nt: TGTGCCAGCAGAAGGGACAGGCGGTACGAGCAGTACTTC; j_call: TRBJ2-7; clone_size: NA; d_call: TRBD1; v_call: TRBV2
cdr3_aa: CASSLVGGGYSNQPQHF; cdr3_nt: TGTGCCAGCAGTTTGGTAGGGGGGGGTTATAGCAATCAGCCCCAGCATTTT; j_call: TRBJ1-5; clone_size: many; d_call: NA; v_call: TRBV28
cdr3_aa: CASSFGGRPEAFF; cdr3_nt: TGTGCCAGCAGCTTCGGAGGGAGACCTGAAGCTTTCTTT; j_call: TRBJ1-1; clone_size: few; d_call: NA; v_call: TRBV5-6
cdr3_aa: CASSFVLGDRGYSSYNEQFF; cdr3_nt: TGTGCCAGCAGTTTTGTTTTAGGGGACAGGGGCTACAGCTCCTACAATGAGCAGTTCTTC; j_call: TRBJ2-1; clone_size: few; d_call: TRBD1; v_call: TRBV12-3/TRBV12-4
cdr3_aa: CASSVGSYTF; cdr3_nt: TGTGCCAGCAGCGTAGGGAGCTACACCTTC; j_call: TRBJ1-2; clone_size: NA; d_call: NA; v_call: TRBV9
cdr3_aa: CASSLQWEPGQTIWNTEAFF; cdr3_nt: TGTGCCAGCAGCCTACAGTGGGAACCGGGACAGACTATTTGGAACACTGAAGCTTTCTTT; j_call: TRBJ1-1; clone_size: once; d_call: TRBD1; v_call: TRBV13
cdr3_aa: CASQVPTGEQFF; cdr3_nt: TGTGCCAGCCAAGTGCCCACGGGTGAGCAGTTCTTC; j_call: TRBJ2-1; clone_size: NA; d_call: NA; v_call: TRBV9
cdr3_aa: CASSLSAGRDGYTF; cdr3_nt: TGTGCCAGCAGCTTATCGGCGGGACGGGATGGCTACACCTTC; j_call: TRBJ1-2; clone_size: NA; d_call: NA; v_call: TRBV27
cdr3_aa: CASSQENRVPNYGYTF; cdr3_nt: TGCGCCAGCAGCCAAGAGAACAGGGTCCCTAACTATGGCTACACCTTC; j_call: TRBJ1-2; clone_size: few; d_call: NA; v_call: TRBV4-1
cdr3_aa: CSVEDDTEGTNLWDTQYF; cdr3_nt: TGCAGCGTTGAGGATGACACTGAAGGGACCAACCTATGGGATACGCAGTATTTT; j_call: TRBJ2-3; clone_size: NA; d_call: NA; v_call: TRBV29-1
cdr3_aa: CASSPGTGTRGYTF; cdr3_nt: TGTGCCAGCAGCCCAGGGACAGGTACCCGTGGCTACACCTTC; j_call: TRBJ1-2; clone_size: few; d_call: TRBD1; v_call: TRBV5-5
cdr3_aa: CASSSPEAGAANEKLFF; cdr3_nt: TGTGCCAGCAGCTCCCCAGAAGCGGGGGCCGCTAATGAAAAACTGTTTTTT; j_call: TRBJ1-4; clone_size: few; d_call: NA; v_call: TRBV7-9
cdr3_aa: CASSWGAAVTEAFF; cdr3_nt: TGTGCCAGCAGTTGGGGGGCGGCAGTCACTGAAGCTTTCTTT; j_call: TRBJ1-1; clone_size: NA; d_call: NA; v_call: TRBV6-6
cdr3_aa: CASRNRDREDYGYTF; cdr3_nt: TGTGCCAGTAGAAACCGGGACAGGGAGGACTATGGCTACACCTTC; j_call: TRBJ1-2; clone_size: few; d_call: TRBD1; v_call: TRBV19
cdr3_aa: CASSFQTGREGGYTF; cdr3_nt: TGTGCCAGCAGCTTTCAGACAGGGAGAGAAGGTGGCTACACCTTC; j_call: TRBJ1-2; clone_size: few; d_call: TRBD1; v_call: TRBV5-8
cdr3_aa: CASSFSFAGTGFYGYTF; cdr3_nt: TGTGCCAGCAGCTTTTCGTTCGCCGGGACAGGGTTCTATGGCTACACCTTC; j_call: TRBJ1-2; clone_size: few; d_call: TRBD1; v_call: TRBV7-2